A single sample is the source of the 27 T cell receptor beta chains below, sequenced in a study of cytomegalovirus exposure and HLA in healthy donors. The PCR contained 60 Vbeta and 13 Jbeta primers. Sequencing used immunoSEQ multiplex PCR; TCRdb keeps in-frame clones, though not all of them. The table shows around 100,000 clones, with around 80% occurring only once. Material for sequencing was PBMCs. The receptors were gathered from a male donor in good health and CMV-seropositive.

The V call is TRBV10-3, the J call TRBJ2-1, with 9 positions matching TRBD1. The germline gives CDR1 ENHRY, CDR2 SYGVKD. The ends lost 11 bases at V and 8 bases at J; junction bases unmatched: 13. The length of the CDR3 is 14 residues. Here the CDR3 reads CAAKPGQGFDEQFF. In DNA form, the CDR3 reads TGTGCCGCTAAACCGGGACAGGGATTTGATGAGCAGTTCTTC.

The chain is built from TRBV11-2 and TRBJ2-1; D possibly corresponds to TRBD1 (7 bases). Deletions cut 3 bases from V and 6 bases from J, with 15 bases between. CDR1 is SGHAT, CDR2 FQNNGV, per germline. The CDR3 runs to 15 residues. The CDR3 sequence is CASSLRSGGGNEQFF. The CDR3, as DNA: TGTGCCAGCAGCTTGAGGTCAGGGGGAGGCAATGAGCAGTTCTTC. Supplemented by reference TRBV11-2 and TRBJ2-1, the full variable domain reads EAGVAQSPRYKIIEKRQSVAFWCNPISGHATLYWYQQILGQGPKLLIQFQNNGVVDDSQLPKDRFSAERLKGVDSTLKIQPAKLEDSAVYLCASSLRSGGGNEQFFGPGTRLTVL.

The table lists this clone with a few counts. V usage is TRBV11-2 and J usage is TRBJ1-2; D gene uncertain. V was clipped by 1 base and J by 8 bases, with 14 bases between them. The CDR3 extends over 14 amino acids. Germline values: CDR1 SGHAT, CDR2 FQNNGV. This CDR3 is CASSLVRGGGGYTF. The CDR3 bases are TGTGCCAGCAGCTTAGTCCGGGGAGGCGGGGGCTACACCTTC. Complete variable domain (other parts from reference TRBV11-2 and TRBJ1-2): EAGVAQSPRYKIIEKRQSVAFWCNPISGHATLYWYQQILGQGPKLLIQFQNNGVVDDSQLPKDRFSAERLKGVDSTLKIQPAKLEDSAVYLCASSLVRGGGGYTFGSGTRLTVV.

The chain links TRBV4-3 to TRBJ2-1, with TRBD2 identical over 12 bases. Germline assignment: CDR1 LGHNA and CDR2 YSLEER. The V gene end was trimmed by 0 bases and the J gene end by 5 bases; junction bases not matched to a gene: 11. CDR3 size: 19 residues. The CDR3, as DNA: TGCGCCAGCAGCCAAGATCATCCCCCTCTAGCGGGGGGGGACAATGAGCAGTTCTTC. Translation: CASSQDHPPLAGGDNEQFF.

The chain has TRBV9 and TRBJ2-3; 13 bases fit TRBD2. Trimming took 3 bases from V and 1 from J; bases not matched to a gene: 11. This CDR3 is 19 amino acids long. Germline V CDR1 and CDR2: SGDLS, YYNGEE. CDR3 amino acids: CASSAYPFGTSGGTDTQYF. The CDR3 DNA is TGTGCCAGCAGCGCCTACCCCTTTGGGACTAGCGGGGGCACAGATACGCAGTATTTT.

This chain connects TRBV5-1 to TRBJ2-5, with 10 bases fitting TRBD2. V shed 0 bases, J shed 7 bases, and the junction held 6 bases outside the gene matches. The CDR3 has 15 residues. Germline values: CDR1 SGHRS, CDR2 YFSETQ. Written as DNA, the CDR3 is TGCGCCAGCAGCTTGGAAGCGGGGGGGATTGTGACCCAGTACTTC. This sequence encodes CASSLEAGGIVTQYF.

V gene TRBV5-6 combines with J gene TRBJ2-3; 8 bases map to TRBD1. V shed 4 bases and J 0 bases; nucleotides not matched to a gene: 7. This CDR3 comprises 16 residues. Germline V CDR1 and CDR2: SGHDT, YYEEEE. The CDR3 nucleotides are TGTGCCAGCAGCCAACCTGACAGGGGTAGCACAGATACGCAGTATTTT. It translates to CASSQPDRGSTDTQYF. The complete variable domain, with remaining parts taken from reference TRBV5-6 and TRBJ2-3, reads DAGVTQSPTHLIKTRGQQVTLRCSPKSGHDTVSWYQQALGQGPQFIFQYYEEEERQRGNFPDRFSGHQFPNYSSELNVNALLLGDSALYLCASSQPDRGSTDTQYFGPGTRLTVL.

Only a few counts were recorded for this clone. This chain links TRBV29-1 with TRBJ1-2, with D maybe TRBD1 (6 bases). The V end lost 3 bases, the J end lost 4 bases, and 15 bases lay between the germline ends. The CDR3 sequence is 14 residues long. From germline, CDR1 is SQVTM and CDR2 ANQGSEA. CDR3 in amino acids: CSVEIGRGAYGYTF. For the CDR3, the DNA is TGCAGCGTTGAGATTGGCAGGGGAGCCTATGGCTACACCTTC.

V and J are TRBV5-4 and TRBJ1-6, with TRBD1 identical over 7 bases. The CDR3 is 14 residues long. Germline CDR1 is SGHNT and CDR2 is YYREEE (reference sequence). Losses at the gene ends were 5 bases for V and 5 bases for J; bases not matched to a gene: 4. The CDR3 coding sequence is TGTGCCAGCAGAGGGACAGACAATAATTCACCCCTCCACTTT. Protein product: CASRGTDNNSPLHF.

The chain has TRBV7-9 and TRBJ2-5; a possible D gene is TRBD2 (6 bases). The germline V gene has CDR1 SEHNR and CDR2 FQNEAQ (reference sequence). The CDR3 consists of 14 residues. Trimming stripped 5 bases from V and 5 bases from J, with 15 bases between. CDR3 loop: CASSPRAGWETQYF. In nucleotides, the CDR3 is TGTGCCAGCAGCCCCCGGGCGGGGTGGGAGACCCAGTACTTC.

This chain links TRBV7-3 with TRBJ2-7; TRBD1 matches 9 bases. With V trimmed by 5 bases and J by 6 bases, 8 bases remained unmatched. CDR3 length: 14 residues. Per the germline V gene, CDR1 is SGHTA and CDR2 is FQGTGA. The CDR3 region is CASSPQGASSEQYF. In DNA form, the CDR3 reads TGTGCCAGCAGCCCACAGGGGGCGTCTTCCGAGCAGTACTTC.

V is TRBV5-1 and J is TRBJ1-4, with 8 bases lining up with TRBD1. The CDR3 sequence is 16 residues long. Per the germline V gene, CDR1 is SGHRS and CDR2 is YFSETQ. Trimming cost V 4 bases and J 5 bases; bases outside gene matches: 10. In DNA form, the CDR3 reads TGCGCCAGCAGCCCAGCAATACAGGGGGGCAATGAAAAACTGTTTTTT. Protein: CASSPAIQGGNEKLFF.

The rearrangement links TRBV27 to TRBJ1-3, with a possible D match to TRBD1 (6 bases). This CDR3 comprises 16 residues. The germline gives CDR1 MNHEY, CDR2 SMNVEV (reference sequence). Between the trimmed V and J ends, which lost 5 bases and 8 bases, there was a span of 22 bases. CDR3 nucleotide sequence: TGTGCCAGCAGTCCCTTCTTCGGGGGGCAAGGGGACACCATATATTTT. It codes for CASSPFFGGQGDTIYF.

This clone has only a few counts. CDR3 sequence: CAWSYGGGYPDTQYF. The DNA of the CDR3 is TGTGCCTGGAGCTACGGCGGGGGCTACCCAGATACGCAGTATTTT. The chain has TRBV30 and TRBJ2-3; D might be TRBD2 (7 bases). Trimming shortened V by 3 bases and J by 4 bases, and 17 bases separated the two germline ends. The CDR3 contains 15 residues. Germline V CDR1 and CDR2: GTSNPN, SVGIG (reference sequence).

The rearrangement uses TRBV2 and TRBJ2-6; maybe TRBD1 (5 bases). The CDR3 runs 18 residues. V lost 4 bases, J lost 0 bases, and 16 bases lay in between. CDR1 is SNHLY, CDR2 FYNNEI, per germline. The CDR3 region has the DNA TGTGCCAGCAGTGGGGGCAGGGTATTTAGCTCTGGGGCCAACGTCCTGACTTTC. Translation: CASSGGRVFSSGANVLTF.

The chain has TRBV5-1 and TRBJ2-7; 7 positions match TRBD2. This CDR3 is 15 amino acids long. Germline values: CDR1 SGHRS, CDR2 YFSETQ. After removal of 0 bases from V and 6 bases from J, the junction contained 9 bases not matched to a gene. The CDR3 reads CASSLEGRASREQYF. As DNA, the CDR3 is TGCGCCAGCAGCTTGGAGGGGAGGGCCAGTCGCGAGCAGTACTTC.

The chain employs TRBV5-1 and TRBJ1-1; 7 nucleotides agree with TRBD1. Losses at the gene ends were 5 bases for V and 3 bases for J; bases not matched to a gene: 7. Germline CDR1 reads SGHRS; CDR2 reads YFSETQ. This CDR3 has 14 residues. The CDR3 loop reads CASRKDREDTEAFF. The DNA for the CDR3 is TGCGCCAGCAGAAAAGACAGGGAGGACACTGAAGCTTTCTTT.

V gene TRBV5-6 combines with J gene TRBJ2-7, with D possibly TRBD1 on 6 matching bases. The germline CDR1 and CDR2 sequences are SGHDT and YYEEEE. V was shortened by 4 bases and J by 0 bases, with 11 bases between the two germline ends. This CDR3 is built from 14 residues. The CDR3 protein is CASSVQGTSYEQYF. The DNA of the CDR3 is TGTGCCAGCAGCGTACAGGGAACCTCCTACGAGCAGTACTTC. Filled out from reference TRBV5-6 and TRBJ2-7, the complete variable domain reads DAGVTQSPTHLIKTRGQQVTLRCSPKSGHDTVSWYQQALGQGPQFIFQYYEEEERQRGNFPDRFSGHQFPNYSSELNVNALLLGDSALYLCASSVQGTSYEQYFGPGTRLTVT.

The gene calls are TRBV19 and TRBJ1-4; D unclear. Trimming pared 6 bases from V and 4 bases from J, leaving 12 bases between. Germline lookup yields CDR1 LNHDA and CDR2 SQIVND (reference sequence). This CDR3 has 14 residues. CDR3 in amino acids: CASSVAVDNEKLFF. CDR3 DNA: TGTGCCAGTAGCGTGGCAGTTGATAATGAAAAACTGTTTTTT.

The chain is built from TRBV29-1 and TRBJ1-1; TRBD1 matches at 7 bases. The V gene end was trimmed by 5 bases and the J gene end by 0 bases; junction bases not matched to a gene: 9. The CDR3 contains 15 residues. Looked up from germline, CDR1 is SQVTM and CDR2 is ANQGSEA. CDR3 loop: CSVPSTTGLNTEAFF. The CDR3 region has the DNA TGCAGCGTTCCTTCTACGACAGGGCTGAACACTGAAGCTTTCTTT.

The V and J genes are TRBV5-5 and TRBJ2-2, with D possibly being TRBD2 (5 bases). The V gene's germline CDR1 is SGHKS and CDR2 YYEKEE (reference sequence). Between the trimmed V and J ends, which lost 6 bases and 2 bases, there was a span of 8 bases. The CDR3 totals 13 residues. As DNA, the CDR3 is TGTGCCAGCATACGGGAAAACACCGGGGAGCTGTTTTTT. It translates to CASIRENTGELFF.

The count of this clone is one. This chain joins TRBV5-1 and TRBJ2-2; D is ambiguous. Germline loops: CDR1 SGHRS, CDR2 YFSETQ. The CDR3 length is 14 residues. The V end was cut by 3 bases, the J end by 1 base, with 7 bases between. CDR3 protein: CASSSSQNTGELFF. CDR3 in DNA: TGCGCCAGCAGCTCCAGTCAGAACACCGGGGAGCTGTTTTTT.

This chain links TRBV6-1 with TRBJ2-7; D unresolved. This CDR3 spans 15 amino acids. Germline assignment: CDR1 MNHNS and CDR2 SASEGT. The V gene lost 2 bases and the J gene lost 2 bases, with 13 bases spanning the gap. CDR3 sequence: CASSEIPGVPYEQYF. CDR3 sequence (DNA): TGTGCCAGCAGTGAAATCCCCGGAGTTCCCTACGAGCAGTACTTC.

This clone was seen once. The rearrangement uses TRBV4-2 and TRBJ2-5; a possible D gene is TRBD1 (6 bases). Germline CDR1 is LGHNA and CDR2 is YNFKEQ. V gave up 1 base and J gave up 6 bases, with 9 bases separating them. This CDR3 has 13 residues. CDR3 nucleotide sequence: TGTGCCAGCAGCCAAGGGACAGCCCAGACCCAGTACTTC. Its translation is CASSQGTAQTQYF.

The rearrangement links TRBV5-1 to TRBJ2-3, with TRBD2 identical over 9 bases. The CDR3 is made up of 16 amino acids. The germline gives CDR1 SGHRS, CDR2 YFSETQ. The V gene end was trimmed by 0 bases and the J gene end by 2 bases; junction bases not matched to a gene: 4. CDR3 residues: CASSLDAGGNTDTQYF. The CDR3 nucleotides read TGCGCCAGCAGCTTGGACGCGGGGGGGAACACAGATACGCAGTATTTT.

The rearrangement joins TRBV5-4 to TRBJ1-2; 10 nucleotides match TRBD1. CDR1 is SGHNT, CDR2 YYREEE, per germline (reference sequence). The CDR3 is made up of 15 amino acids. Germline trimming cut 4 bases from V and 6 bases from J; bases unmatched to any gene: 9. The CDR3 DNA reads as TGTGCCAGCAGCCCCGGGACAGGGGTTGTGGATGGCTACACCTTC. It is translated as CASSPGTGVVDGYTF. Full variable domain (missing parts from reference TRBV5-4 and TRBJ1-2): ETGVTQSPTHLIKTRGQQVTLRCSSQSGHNTVSWYQQALGQGPQFIFQYYREEENGRGNFPPRFSGLQFPNYSSELNVNALELDDSALYLCASSPGTGVVDGYTFGSGTRLTVV.

This chain uses TRBV6-5 with TRBJ1-6; TRBD1 matches at 7 bases. CDR1 and CDR2 from the germline V gene are MNHEY and SVGAGI. After removal of 6 bases from V and 8 bases from J, the junction contained 10 bases not matched to a gene. The CDR3 loop spans 15 amino acids. The CDR3 coding sequence is TGTGCCAGCAGAGTAACAGGGGCAGCCCATTCACCCCTCCACTTT. Translated: CASRVTGAAHSPLHF.